The clone carrying this TCR beta chain was picked up many times. Authors' data handling: Amplification from reference gene primers served as the basis for estimated nucleated cell counts. Only in-frame clones appear in the TCRdb table, and some are missing; sequencing was by immunoSEQ multiplex PCR. The V and J calls and clone size are taken from that table; D and trimming were inferred from the DNA. The sample contains tens of thousands of clones, more than 65% of which appear only once. These data come from a study of blood T cell repertoires in COVID-19. Whole-study context: There were acute and convalescent COVID-19 samples, and they came from the United States, Italy and Spain.

Looked up from germline, CDR1 is MNHEY and CDR2 is SMNVEV (reference sequence). Trimming cost V 2 bases and J 4 bases; bases outside gene matches: 1. The CDR3 totals 14 residues. This chain links TRBV27 with TRBJ2-1; 8 nucleotides align to TRBD2. Sequences were obtained from peripheral blood. This receptor was identified in a man between 65 and 85 years old with acute or convalescent COVID-19. In nucleotides, the CDR3 is TGTGCCAGCAGTTTACGGGGGGGATACAATGAGCAGTTCTTC. Translation: CASSLRGGYNEQFF.